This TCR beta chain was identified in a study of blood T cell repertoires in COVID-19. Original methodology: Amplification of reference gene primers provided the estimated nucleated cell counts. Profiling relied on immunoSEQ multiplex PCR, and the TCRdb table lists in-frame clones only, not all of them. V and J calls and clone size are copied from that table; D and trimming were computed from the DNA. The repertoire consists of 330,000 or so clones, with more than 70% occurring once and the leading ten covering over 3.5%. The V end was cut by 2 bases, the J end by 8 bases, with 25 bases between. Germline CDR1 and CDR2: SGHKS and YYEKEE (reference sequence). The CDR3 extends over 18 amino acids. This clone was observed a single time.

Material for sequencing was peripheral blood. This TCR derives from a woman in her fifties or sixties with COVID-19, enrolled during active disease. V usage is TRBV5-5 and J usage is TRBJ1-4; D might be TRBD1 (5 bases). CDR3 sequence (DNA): TGTGCCAGCAGCTTTCAAATGCAGGGTCGGCAGGTGAAGGAAAAACTGTTTTTT. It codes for CASSFQMQGRQVKEKLFF.